Below are 21 T cell receptor beta chains sequenced from a single sample in a study of cytomegalovirus exposure and HLA in healthy donors. PCR primers comprised 60 Vbeta and 13 Jbeta primers. TCRdb keeps only in-frame clones here, not all; method: immunoSEQ multiplex PCR. The sample records hundreds of thousands of clones, around 88% being singletons. Sequenced input: PBMCs. These receptors all come from a young woman in good health and CMV-seronegative.

The chain is built from TRBV27 and TRBJ2-7; TRBD1 agrees at 7 bases. Per the germline V gene, CDR1 is MNHEY and CDR2 is SMNVEV (reference sequence). The CDR3 spans 16 residues. The V and J ends lost 4 bases and 4 bases, in that order; junction bases with no gene match: 13. The CDR3 DNA follows: TGTGCCAGCAGTTGGTATACAGGGGCGCCGGGTTACGAGCAGTACTTC. Residues: CASSWYTGAPGYEQYF.

The chain recombines TRBV5-1 with TRBJ2-5; no clear D. Per the germline V gene, CDR1 is SGHRS and CDR2 is YFSETQ. The V gene lost 0 bases and the J gene lost 4 bases, with 10 bases spanning the gap. This CDR3 is built from 14 residues. Here the CDR3 reads CASSLDASGETQYF. DNA for the CDR3: TGCGCCAGCAGCTTGGACGCGAGTGGAGAGACCCAGTACTTC.

The J gene is TRBJ2-3, the V gene TRBV6-4; 8 bases line up with TRBD2. CDR1 is MRHNA, CDR2 SNTAGT, per germline. CDR3 length: 15 residues. Trimming cost V 3 bases and J 2 bases; bases outside gene matches: 4. The CDR3 is CASSDIAGPTDTQYF. CDR3 DNA sequence: TGTGCCAGCAGTGATATAGCGGGACCCACAGATACGCAGTATTTT.

The table lists this clone with a count of one. An end of the junction does not agree with germline; a read error may underlie this. The V and J genes are TRBV7-8 and TRBJ1-5; 8 nucleotides align to TRBD1. Germline CDR1 SGHVS, CDR2 FQNEAQ. The CDR3 loop spans 14 amino acids. The CDR3 protein is CASSLFGQGWVTDF. The CDR3, as DNA: TGTGCCAGCAGCTTATTTGGACAGGGCTGGGTAACGGATTTT.

The V and J genes are TRBV19 and TRBJ2-3; a possible D gene is TRBD1 (6 bases). Trimming took 5 bases from V and 0 from J, leaving 15 bases between them. Germline V lookup: CDR1 LNHDA, CDR2 SQIVND (reference sequence). This CDR3 is built from 16 residues. The DNA of the CDR3 is TGTGCCAGTAGTGTCAAAGGACAGAGAAGCACAGATACGCAGTATTTT. Its protein product is CASSVKGQRSTDTQYF.

To note about this clone: The same CDR3 can be traced to other DNA sequences in this sample. CDR3 amino acids: CASSLLAGNTYEQYF. The CDR3 nucleotides read TGTGCCAGCAGCTTACTGGCCGGGAATACCTACGAGCAGTACTTC. This chain joins TRBV7-6 and TRBJ2-7; a possible D gene is TRBD2 (5 bases). Trimming removed 2 bases from V and 2 bases from J, with 13 bases in between. CDR3 length equals 15 residues. Germline V CDR1 and CDR2: SGHVS, FNYEAQ.

V gene TRBV11-3 combines with J gene TRBJ2-5; 9 bases line up with TRBD2. CDR3 length equals 14 residues. Germline V gene sequence: CDR1 SGHNT, CDR2 YENEEA. V shed 3 bases, J shed 4 bases, and the junction held 3 bases outside the gene matches. The CDR3 nucleotides are TGTGCCAGCAGCTTGCGGGAGGGCCGAGAGACCCAGTACTTC. Translating it yields CASSLREGRETQYF.

This sequence joins TRBV5-1 and TRBJ1-3; the match to TRBD1 covers 9 bases. V was clipped by 6 bases and J by 9 bases; unmatched bases: 13. CDR3 length equals 15 residues. Germline V CDR1 and CDR2: SGHRS, YFSETQ. The CDR3 DNA is TGCGCCAGCAACGATGGACAGGGGCCCGGAGGCACCATATATTTT. Residues: CASNDGQGPGGTIYF.

The J gene is TRBJ1-5, the V gene TRBV7-2, with 7 bases lining up with TRBD1. This CDR3 region has 14 residues. Germline V lookup: CDR1 SGHTA, CDR2 FQGNSA. V gave up 3 bases and J gave up 3 bases; unmatched junction bases: 2. The CDR3 DNA is TGTGCCAGCAGCTTGGGGACAGACAATCAGCCCCAGCATTTT. Its translation: CASSLGTDNQPQHF.

On this clone: Compared with germline, one end of the junction differs, possibly owing to a read error. The rearrangement links TRBV7-9 to TRBJ1-5; 10 positions match TRBD1. The CDR3 consists of 17 residues. CDR1 SEHNR and CDR2 FQNEAQ come from the germline V gene (reference sequence). The CDR3 region is CSSSSTRGQGNYQPQHF. The CDR3 DNA reads TGTTCCAGCAGCTCAACCCGGGGACAGGGGAATTATCAGCCCCAGCATTTT.

The rearrangement links TRBV15 to TRBJ1-2; D unclear. Trimming pared 0 bases from V and 5 bases from J, leaving 13 bases between. Germline V lookup: CDR1 LNHNV, CDR2 YYDKDF (reference sequence). This CDR3 contains 15 residues. CDR3 amino acids: CATSRDSAAAYGYTF. Written as DNA, the CDR3 is TGTGCCACCAGCAGAGATTCGGCGGCAGCGTATGGCTACACCTTC.

The chain carries TRBV6-6 and TRBJ1-2, with a weak D call TRBD1 (5 bases). Germline values: CDR1 MNHNY, CDR2 SVGAGI (reference sequence). The CDR3 runs to 12 residues. Deletions cut 7 bases from V and 4 bases from J, with 10 bases between. The CDR3 sequence: CASNGGAYGYTF. As DNA, the CDR3 is TGTGCCAGCAATGGAGGGGCCTATGGCTACACCTTC.

This clone was found once. The rearrangement joins TRBV2 to TRBJ2-7; D possibly corresponds to TRBD2 (5 bases). V was shortened by 6 bases and J by 3 bases, with 9 bases between the two germline ends. This CDR3 comprises 12 residues. Germline V gene data show CDR1 as SNHLY and CDR2 as FYNNEI. The CDR3: CASRGLSYEQYF. CDR3 nucleotide sequence: TGTGCCAGCAGAGGACTGAGCTACGAGCAGTACTTC.

This chain links TRBV29-1 with TRBJ2-5; the match to TRBD1 covers 7 bases. The CDR3 loop spans 12 amino acids. The germline V gene has CDR1 SQVTM and CDR2 ANQGSEA. V gave up 8 bases and J gave up 5 bases; unmatched junction bases: 8. CDR3 region: CSTRQGLETQYF. CDR3 nucleotide sequence: TGCAGCACAAGACAGGGCCTGGAGACCCAGTACTTC.

This clone was observed a few times. The chain combines TRBV4-3 with TRBJ1-1; TRBD1 aligns across 8 bases. This CDR3 has 16 amino acids. V lost 2 bases to trimming and J lost 0 bases; unmatched junction nucleotides: 5. Germline lookup yields CDR1 LGHNA and CDR2 YSLEER. CDR3 bases: TGCGCCAGCAGCCAAAGGGGGGACAGGATGAACACTGAAGCTTTCTTT. It is translated as CASSQRGDRMNTEAFF.

This clone was detected only once. This chain uses TRBV2 with TRBJ2-1; possible D gene TRBD1, 7 bases. V dropped 6 bases and J dropped 9 bases, with 18 bases sitting between them. The germline V gene has CDR1 SNHLY and CDR2 FYNNEI. CDR3 length: 14 amino acids. This chain's CDR3 is CASSETGMRGEQFF. CDR3 coding DNA: TGTGCCAGCAGCGAGACAGGGATGCGGGGTGAGCAGTTCTTC. Full variable domain (remainder filled in from reference TRBV2 and TRBJ2-1): EPEVTQTPSHQVTQMGQEVILRCVPISNHLYFYWYRQILGQKVEFLVSFYNNEISEKSEIFDDQFSVERPDGSNFTLKIRSTKLEDSAMYFCASSETGMRGEQFFGPGTRLTVL.

The rearrangement joins TRBV7-7 to TRBJ2-5; 10 nucleotides align to TRBD1. In germline, CDR1 is SSHAT, CDR2 FNYEAQ (reference sequence). The V gene end was trimmed by 5 bases and the J gene end by 11 bases; junction bases not matched to a gene: 11. The CDR3 consists of 14 residues. Written as DNA, the CDR3 is TGTGCCAGCAGCCCCGGGACAGGGGCGGGGGAGCAGTACTTC. It yields the protein CASSPGTGAGEQYF.

V usage is TRBV27 and J usage is TRBJ2-1; 9 bases fit TRBD2. Looked up from germline, CDR1 is MNHEY and CDR2 is SMNVEV (reference sequence). With 4 bases clipped from V and 9 bases from J, the junction kept 7 bases outside the gene matches. This CDR3 is 14 amino acids long. The CDR3 reads CASSSVVAGVEQFF. The CDR3, as DNA: TGTGCCAGCAGTTCCGTGGTAGCGGGGGTTGAGCAGTTCTTC.

The chain couples TRBV7-2 to TRBJ2-3, with 13 bases matching TRBD2. This CDR3 is built from 15 residues. Germline-derived CDR1 and CDR2 are SGHTA and FQGNSA. Trimming took 1 base from V and 13 from J; bases not matched to a gene: 8. CDR3 sequence reads: CASSLELAGGTVKYF. The DNA for the CDR3 is TGTGCCAGCAGCTTAGAACTAGCGGGGGGGACGGTCAAGTATTTT.

The J gene is TRBJ1-1, the V gene TRBV19; D might be TRBD1 (6 bases). CDR3 size: 15 residues. Trimming stripped 5 bases from V and 1 base from J, with 14 bases between. Germline V gene data show CDR1 as LNHDA and CDR2 as SQIVND (reference sequence). The CDR3 DNA follows: TGTGCCAGTAGTGTGGACAGAGGACCGAACACTGAAGCTTTCTTT. Translated: CASSVDRGPNTEAFF.

This clone was seen just once. Compared with germline, one end of the junction differs, possibly owing to a read error. The rearrangement links TRBV9 to TRBJ2-3; D perhaps matches TRBD1 (6 bases). There are 14 residues in the CDR3. CDR1 and CDR2 from the germline V gene are SGDLS and YYNGEE. The CDR3 region is CVSSPRQAGDTQYF. In nucleotides, the CDR3 is TGTGTCAGCAGCCCACGACAGGCCGGAGATACGCAGTATTTT.